These 8 T cell receptor beta chains came from one sample sequenced in a study of blood T cell repertoires in COVID-19. The repertoire was sequenced with immunoSEQ multiplex PCR; TCRdb's copy has only in-frame clones and lacks some. The table includes 20,000 to 25,000 clones, approximately 80% detected once. Sequenced material: peripheral blood. Receptors were obtained from a man aged 80 or over with active or convalescent COVID-19.

This clone has a handful of counts. The chain is built from TRBV5-1 and TRBJ2-7; no definite D call. This CDR3 contains 13 residues. V lost 0 bases and J lost 5, with 9 bases in between. Germline CDR1 is SGHRS and CDR2 is YFSETQ. The CDR3 protein is CASSLETFNEQYF. The CDR3 DNA is TGCGCCAGCAGCTTGGAGACATTTAACGAGCAGTACTTC.

The V and J genes are TRBV14 and TRBJ2-7; 7 bases match TRBD1. V trimming: 4 bases; J trimming: 4 bases; junction bases outside the gene matches: 10. The germline CDR1 and CDR2 sequences are SGHDN and FVKESK. The CDR3 runs 15 residues. The chain's CDR3 is CASSRYGTERYEQYF. The CDR3 DNA follows: TGTGCCAGCAGCCGGTACGGGACAGAGAGATACGAGCAGTACTTC.

V and J are TRBV4-2 and TRBJ1-2; no reliable D call. CDR1 is LGHNA, CDR2 YNFKEQ, per germline. V dropped 0 bases and J dropped 0 bases, with 8 bases sitting between them. The CDR3 consists of 15 residues. The CDR3: CASSQDTRSNYGYTF. The CDR3 DNA is TGTGCCAGCAGCCAAGATACGCGGTCTAACTATGGCTACACCTTC.

The chain is built from TRBV12-3 or TRBV12-4 and TRBJ2-7, with D possibly TRBD2 on 5 matching bases. This CDR3 spans 13 amino acids. The V end lost 6 bases, the J end lost 6 bases, and 15 bases lay between the germline ends. The CDR3 bases are TGTGCCAGCAGCTCTAGGGAGACACTCGAGCAGTACTTC. Its translation is CASSSRETLEQYF.

The V gene is TRBV29-1, the J gene TRBJ1-1, with D possibly matching TRBD1 (6 bases). CDR3 length: 13 residues. V lost 7 bases and J 3 bases, leaving 15 bases between the germline ends. Germline values: CDR1 SQVTM, CDR2 ANQGSEA. The CDR3 reads CSATEAGDTEAFF. The CDR3 DNA reads as TGCAGCGCCACAGAAGCAGGGGACACTGAAGCTTTCTTT. The variable domain in full, with the rest retrieved from reference TRBV29-1 and TRBJ1-1, is SAVISQKPSRDICQRGTSLTIQCQVDSQVTMMFWYRQQPGQSLTLIATANQGSEATYESGFVIDKFPISRPNLTFSTLTVSNMSPEDSSIYLCSATEAGDTEAFFGQGTRLTVV.

This clone was observed a handful of times. J is TRBJ1-1 and V is TRBV4-3; D not resolved. The CDR3 is made up of 15 amino acids. Germline assignment: CDR1 LGHNA and CDR2 YSLEER. V dropped 0 bases and J dropped 0 bases, with 8 bases sitting between them. The CDR3: CASSQEPAMNTEAFF. In nucleotides, the CDR3 is TGCGCCAGCAGCCAAGAGCCCGCTATGAACACTGAAGCTTTCTTT.

The rearrangement links TRBV5-4 to TRBJ2-7; D is possibly TRBD2 (6 bases). Trimming shortened V by 2 bases and J by 6 bases, and 12 bases separated the two germline ends. CDR3 length: 13 residues. Germline CDR1 SGHNT, CDR2 YYREEE (reference sequence). The CDR3 nucleotides are TGTGCCAGCAGCTTCGGAGGGGCTGGCGAGCAGTACTTC. This translates into CASSFGGAGEQYF.

A remark on this clone: Germline and junction disagree at one end, which may indicate a read error. CDR3 in DNA: TGTGCCAGCAGCCAAGGGGCCGGGACTGCAGCTTTCTTT. Its translation: CASSQGAGTAAFF. This chain connects TRBV3-1 (or the pseudogene TRBV3-2) to TRBJ1-1; TRBD1 is a possible D gene (5 bases). CDR3 size: 13 residues. Germline V CDR1 and CDR2: LGHDT, YNNKEL (reference sequence).